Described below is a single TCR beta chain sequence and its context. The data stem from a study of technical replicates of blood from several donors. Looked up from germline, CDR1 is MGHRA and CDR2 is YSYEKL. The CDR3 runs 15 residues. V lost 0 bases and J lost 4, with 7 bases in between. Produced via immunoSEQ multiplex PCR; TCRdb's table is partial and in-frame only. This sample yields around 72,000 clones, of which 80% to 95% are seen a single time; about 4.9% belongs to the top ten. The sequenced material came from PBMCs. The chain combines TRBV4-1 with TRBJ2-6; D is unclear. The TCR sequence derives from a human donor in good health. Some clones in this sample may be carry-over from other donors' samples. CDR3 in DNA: TGCGCCAGCAGCCAAGATGAAGCGGGGGCCAACGTCCTGACTTTC. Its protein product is CASSQDEAGANVLTF.